This entry lists 5 T cell receptor beta chains sequenced from one sample in a study of T cell responses to AZD1222 COVID-19 vaccine. TCRdb's table, derived via immunoSEQ multiplex PCR, lists solely in-frame clones and lacks some. Of more than 100,000 clones listed, 70% to 90% were seen once; the top ten hold 7% to 8.5%. Sequences were derived from peripheral blood, sampled on day 0 of AZD1222 vaccination. Every receptor here comes from an adult in good health.

The CDR3 loop reads CASSEGPGLNYGYTF. CDR3 coding DNA: TGTGCCAGCAGTGAAGGTCCCGGACTTAACTATGGCTACACCTTC. This sequence joins TRBV6-1 and TRBJ1-2; no clear D gene. This CDR3 comprises 15 residues. Germline V gives CDR1 MNHNS, CDR2 SASEGT. Trimming left V 1 base short and J 1 base short, with 10 bases between.

This CDR3 is CASSQTVGTSGTDTQYF. The CDR3 DNA reads as TGTGCCAGCAGCCAGACTGTGGGGACTAGCGGCACAGATACGCAGTATTTT. The gene calls are TRBV9 and TRBJ2-3; 10 positions match TRBD2. V was clipped by 4 bases and J by 1 base; unmatched bases: 9. CDR3 length: 17 amino acids. The V gene's germline CDR1 is SGDLS and CDR2 YYNGEE. Full variable domain (remainder filled in from reference TRBV9 and TRBJ2-3): DSGVTQTPKHLITATGQRVTLRCSPRSGDLSVYWYQQSLDQGLQFLIQYYNGEERAKGNILERFSAQQFPDLHSELNLSSLELGDSALYFCASSQTVGTSGTDTQYFGPGTRLTVL.

V and J are TRBV21-1 and TRBJ1-5; TRBD1 is taken as the D call from the table, unchecked against the DNA. TRBV21-1 is reported as a pseudogene. The CDR3 runs to 16 residues. For the CDR3, the DNA is TGTGCCAGCAGCAAAGACAGGGGGGCTAGCAATCAGCCCCAGCATTTT. This sequence encodes CASSKDRGASNQPQHF.

The chain couples TRBV9 to TRBJ2-1; D is perhaps TRBD2 (6 bases). Deletions cut 0 bases from V and 7 bases from J, with 17 bases between. Germline assignment: CDR1 SGDLS and CDR2 YYNGEE. The CDR3 contains 16 residues. The CDR3 sequence is CASSVAGGGTQNEQFF. CDR3 in DNA: TGTGCCAGCAGCGTAGCTGGGGGAGGAACCCAGAATGAGCAGTTCTTC.

The V gene is TRBV19, the J gene TRBJ2-3; perhaps TRBD2 as D (7 bases). V lost 11 bases to trimming and J lost 2 bases, with 17 bases between them. Germline V gene lookup returns CDR1 LNHDA and CDR2 SQIVND (reference sequence). This CDR3 contains 14 residues. DNA of the CDR3: TGTGCCTCGGGGGCTAGCGGCTTCACAGATACGCAGTATTTT. Protein sequence: CASGASGFTDTQYF. The variable domain in full, with the rest retrieved from reference TRBV19 and TRBJ2-3, is DGGITQSPKYLFRKEGQNVTLSCEQNLNHDAMYWYRQDPGQGLRLIYYSQIVNDFQKGDIAEGYSVSREKKESFPLTVTSAQKNPTAFYLCASGASGFTDTQYFGPGTRLTVL.